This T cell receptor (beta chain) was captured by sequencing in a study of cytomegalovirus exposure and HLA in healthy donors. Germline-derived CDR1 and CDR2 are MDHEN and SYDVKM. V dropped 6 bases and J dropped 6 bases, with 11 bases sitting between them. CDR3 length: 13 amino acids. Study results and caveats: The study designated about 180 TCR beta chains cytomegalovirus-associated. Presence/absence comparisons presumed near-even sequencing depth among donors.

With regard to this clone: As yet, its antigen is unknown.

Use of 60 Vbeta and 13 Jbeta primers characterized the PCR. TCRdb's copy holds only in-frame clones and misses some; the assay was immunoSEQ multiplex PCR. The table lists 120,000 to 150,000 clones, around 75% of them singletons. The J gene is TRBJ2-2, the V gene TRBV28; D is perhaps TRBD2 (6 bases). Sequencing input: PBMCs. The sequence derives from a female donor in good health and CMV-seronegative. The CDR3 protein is CASSSGDSGELFF. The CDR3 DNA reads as TGTGCCAGCAGCTCGGGGGACTCCGGGGAGCTGTTTTTT.